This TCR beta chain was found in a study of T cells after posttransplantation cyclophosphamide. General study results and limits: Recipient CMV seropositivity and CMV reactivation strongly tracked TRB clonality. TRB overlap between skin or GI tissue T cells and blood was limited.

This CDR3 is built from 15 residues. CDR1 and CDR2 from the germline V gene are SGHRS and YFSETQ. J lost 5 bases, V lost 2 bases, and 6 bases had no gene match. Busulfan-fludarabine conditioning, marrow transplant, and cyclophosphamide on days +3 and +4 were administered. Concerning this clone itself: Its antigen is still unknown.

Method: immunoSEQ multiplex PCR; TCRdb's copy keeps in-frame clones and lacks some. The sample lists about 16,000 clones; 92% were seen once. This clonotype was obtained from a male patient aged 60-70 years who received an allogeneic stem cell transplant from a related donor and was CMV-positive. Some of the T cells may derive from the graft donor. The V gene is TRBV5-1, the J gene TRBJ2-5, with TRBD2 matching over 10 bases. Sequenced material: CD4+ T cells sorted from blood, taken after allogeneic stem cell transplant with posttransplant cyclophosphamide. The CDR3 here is CASSFLAGARETQYF. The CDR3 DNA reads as TGCGCCAGCAGCTTTCTAGCGGGGGCTCGGGAGACCCAGTACTTC.